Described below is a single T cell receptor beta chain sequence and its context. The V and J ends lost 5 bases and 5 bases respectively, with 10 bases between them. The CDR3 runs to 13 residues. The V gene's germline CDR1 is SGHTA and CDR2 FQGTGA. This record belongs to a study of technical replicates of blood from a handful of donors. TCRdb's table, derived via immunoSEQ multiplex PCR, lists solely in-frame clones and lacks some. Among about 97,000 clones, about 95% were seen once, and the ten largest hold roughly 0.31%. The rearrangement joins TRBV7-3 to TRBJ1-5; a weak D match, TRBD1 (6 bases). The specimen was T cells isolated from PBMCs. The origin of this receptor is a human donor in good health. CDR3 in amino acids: CASSQDSDQPQHF. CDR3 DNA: TGTGCCAGCAGCCAGGACAGCGATCAGCCCCAGCATTTT.